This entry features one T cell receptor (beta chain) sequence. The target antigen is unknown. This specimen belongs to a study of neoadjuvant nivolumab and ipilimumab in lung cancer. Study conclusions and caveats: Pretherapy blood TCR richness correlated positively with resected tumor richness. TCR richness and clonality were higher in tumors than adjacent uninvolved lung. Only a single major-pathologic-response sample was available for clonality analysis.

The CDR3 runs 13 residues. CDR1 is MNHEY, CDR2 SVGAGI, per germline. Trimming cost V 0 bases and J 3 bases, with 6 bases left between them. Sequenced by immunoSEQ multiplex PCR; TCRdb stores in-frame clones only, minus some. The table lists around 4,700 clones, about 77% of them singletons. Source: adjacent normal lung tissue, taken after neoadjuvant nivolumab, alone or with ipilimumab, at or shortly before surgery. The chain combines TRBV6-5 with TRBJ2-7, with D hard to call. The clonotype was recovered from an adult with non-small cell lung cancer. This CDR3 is CASSYSPDYEQYF. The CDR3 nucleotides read TGTGCCAGCAGTTACTCCCCCGACTACGAGCAGTACTTC.